Shown below are 9 T cell receptor beta chains from a single sample sequenced in a study of graft-versus-host responses after intestinal transplantation. The data were produced by immunoSEQ multiplex PCR, yet TCRdb's version contains in-frame clones alone and is incomplete. The table shows 130,000 to 150,000 clones, with approximately 91% occurring only once. These receptors' targets are unknown. The source was unstimulated CD4+ T cells sorted from spleen or lymph node cells, collected before intestinal transplant. The receptors come from a human donor who received an intestinal transplant.

The chain joins TRBV5-1 to TRBJ2-7; TRBD2 might be the D (5 bases). This CDR3 contains 14 residues. V was trimmed by 2 bases and J by 3 bases, leaving 12 bases between them. Germline assignment: CDR1 SGHRS and CDR2 YFSETQ. This CDR3 is CASSLEGQDYEQYF. The DNA of the CDR3 is TGCGCCAGCAGCTTAGAGGGCCAGGACTACGAGCAGTACTTC.

This clone was observed a few times. V and J are TRBV7-9 and TRBJ1-1; D is uncertain. The V end lost 5 bases, the J end lost 3 bases, and 4 bases lay between the germline ends. The CDR3 runs 11 residues. Per the germline V gene, CDR1 is SEHNR and CDR2 is FQNEAQ (reference sequence). The CDR3 here is CASSADTEAFF. CDR3 coding DNA: TGTGCCAGCAGCGCGGACACTGAAGCTTTCTTT.

With regard to this clone: Different DNA sequences within this sample yield the same CDR3. The chain links TRBV14 to TRBJ2-7; D is unresolved. Germline V gene data show CDR1 as SGHDN and CDR2 as FVKESK. With 1 base removed from V and 4 bases from J, the gap between germline ends came to 5 bases. This CDR3 is 12 amino acids long. The chain's CDR3 is CASSQVLYEQYF. CDR3 coding DNA: TGTGCCAGCAGCCAAGTATTGTACGAGCAGTACTTC.

The chain combines TRBV5-4 with TRBJ1-2, with D hard to call. Trimming pared 4 bases from V and 0 bases from J, leaving 10 bases between. Germline CDR1 is SGHNT and CDR2 is YYREEE (reference sequence). The CDR3 extends over 14 amino acids. The CDR3 reads CASSPTVTNYGYTF. The DNA of the CDR3 is TGTGCCAGCAGCCCGACGGTGACTAACTATGGCTACACCTTC.

This clone is a singleton in its sample. This rearrangement joins TRBV14 to TRBJ2-4; 8 nucleotides line up with TRBD1. The CDR3 has 14 residues. Germline lookup yields CDR1 SGHDN and CDR2 FVKESK. The V gene end was trimmed by 4 bases and the J gene end by 7 bases; junction bases not matched to a gene: 6. The CDR3 loop reads CASSRQGPWNIQYF. The CDR3 nucleotides are TGTGCCAGCAGCCGACAGGGGCCGTGGAACATTCAGTACTTC.

The rearrangement joins TRBV4-1 to TRBJ2-1, with TRBD2 identical over 7 bases. V lost 0 bases, J lost 4 bases, and 3 bases stayed unmatched. Germline CDR1 is MGHRA and CDR2 is YSYEKL. There are 15 residues in the CDR3. CDR3 amino acids: CASSQEGTIYNEQFF. In nucleotides, the CDR3 is TGCGCCAGCAGCCAAGAGGGGACTATATACAATGAGCAGTTCTTC.

The CDR3 loop is CATSSEIAGLTDTQYF. The CDR3 region has the DNA TGTGCCACCAGCAGTGAAATAGCGGGACTCACAGATACGCAGTATTTT. V is TRBV15 and J is TRBJ2-3; 8 nucleotides match TRBD2. The V segment lost 3 bases and the J segment 2 bases; nucleotides outside the gene matches: 7. This CDR3 has 16 amino acids. Germline CDR1 and CDR2: LNHNV and YYDKDF (reference sequence).

The rearrangement links TRBV7-9 to TRBJ2-4, with 9 bases identical to TRBD1. V gave up 0 bases and J gave up 9 bases; unmatched junction bases: 3. The CDR3 has 14 amino acids. Germline V lookup: CDR1 SEHNR, CDR2 FQNEAQ (reference sequence). This CDR3 is CASSLAGTGTIQYF. The CDR3 nucleotides read TGTGCCAGCAGCTTAGCGGGGACAGGGACCATTCAGTACTTC.

This sequence joins TRBV28 and TRBJ2-5; no clear D gene. The J call may be mistaken, given a closer DNA end match to TRBJ2-7. Germline V gene data show CDR1 as MDHEN and CDR2 as SYDVKM. The CDR3 has 13 amino acids. CDR3 nucleotides: TGTGCCAGCAGGTCCTCAGACTCCTACGAGCAGTACTTC. Protein sequence: CASRSSDSYEQYF.